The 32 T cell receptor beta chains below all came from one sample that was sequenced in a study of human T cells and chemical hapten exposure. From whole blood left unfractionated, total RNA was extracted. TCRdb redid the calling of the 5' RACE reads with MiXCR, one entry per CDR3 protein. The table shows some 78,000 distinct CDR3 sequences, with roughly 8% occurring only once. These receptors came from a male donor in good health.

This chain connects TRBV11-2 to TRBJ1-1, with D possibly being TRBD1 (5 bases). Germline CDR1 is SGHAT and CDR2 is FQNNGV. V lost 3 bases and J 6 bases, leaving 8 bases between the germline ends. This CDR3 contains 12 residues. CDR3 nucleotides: TGTGCCAGCAGCTTGACAGTCGCTGAAGCTTTCTTT. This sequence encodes CASSLTVAEAFF.

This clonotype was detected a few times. This CDR3 reads CAIRSDSNQPQHF. The CDR3 bases are TGTGCCATCAGATCGGATAGCAATCAGCCCCAGCATTTT. The V call is TRBV10-3, the J call TRBJ1-5; D is unresolved. The CDR3 sequence is 13 residues long. V lost 6 bases and J 0 bases, leaving 6 bases between the germline ends. Germline V gives CDR1 ENHRY, CDR2 SYGVKD.

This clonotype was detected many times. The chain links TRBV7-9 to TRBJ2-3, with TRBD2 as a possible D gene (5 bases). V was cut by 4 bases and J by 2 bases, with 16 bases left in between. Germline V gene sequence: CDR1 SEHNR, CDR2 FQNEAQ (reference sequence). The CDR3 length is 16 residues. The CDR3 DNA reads TGTGCCAGCAGCTACTACGGAGGTCGGATCACAGATACGCAGTATTTT. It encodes CASSYYGGRITDTQYF.

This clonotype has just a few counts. Written as DNA, the CDR3 is TGTGCCAGCAGTGAAGCGGGTCAGAAGCACACTGAAGCTTTCTTT. As protein: CASSEAGQKHTEAFF. The chain employs TRBV6-1 and TRBJ1-1; D ambiguous. V lost 0 bases to trimming and J lost 3 bases, with 11 bases between them. CDR3 length: 15 residues. Germline CDR1 is MNHNS and CDR2 is SASEGT.

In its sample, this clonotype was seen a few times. The CDR3 here is CASSPIDRGPYEQYF. CDR3 nucleotides: TGTGCCAGCAGTCCAATCGACAGGGGGCCCTACGAGCAGTACTTC. J is TRBJ2-7 and V is TRBV7-8, with 10 bases identical to TRBD1. Germline V lookup: CDR1 SGHVS, CDR2 FQNEAQ. The V and J ends lost 6 bases and 2 bases, in that order; junction bases with no gene match: 7. The CDR3 sequence is 15 residues long.

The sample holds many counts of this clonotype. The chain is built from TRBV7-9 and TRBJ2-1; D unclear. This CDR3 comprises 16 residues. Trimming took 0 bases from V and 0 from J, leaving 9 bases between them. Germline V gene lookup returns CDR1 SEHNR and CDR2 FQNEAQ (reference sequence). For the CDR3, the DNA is TGTGCCAGCAGCTTAGCAGGACCGCTCTCCTACAATGAGCAGTTCTTC. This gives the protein CASSLAGPLSYNEQFF. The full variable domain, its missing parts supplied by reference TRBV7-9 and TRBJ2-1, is DTGVSQNPRHKITKRGQNVTFRCDPISEHNRLYWYRQTLGQGPEFLTYFQNEAQLEKSRLLSDRFSAERPKGSFSTLEIQRTEQGDSAMYLCASSLAGPLSYNEQFFGPGTRLTVL.

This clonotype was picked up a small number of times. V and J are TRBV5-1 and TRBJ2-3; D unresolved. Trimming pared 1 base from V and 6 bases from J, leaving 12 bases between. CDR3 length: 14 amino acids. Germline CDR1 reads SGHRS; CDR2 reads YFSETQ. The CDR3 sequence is CASSLSQLQDTQYF. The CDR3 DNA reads TGCGCCAGCAGCTTGTCACAGCTTCAGGATACGCAGTATTTT.

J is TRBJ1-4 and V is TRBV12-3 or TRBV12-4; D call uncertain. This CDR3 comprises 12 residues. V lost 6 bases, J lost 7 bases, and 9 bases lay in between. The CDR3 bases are TGTGCCAGCAGAATCATAGGTGAAAAACTGTTTTTT. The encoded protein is CASRIIGEKLFF.

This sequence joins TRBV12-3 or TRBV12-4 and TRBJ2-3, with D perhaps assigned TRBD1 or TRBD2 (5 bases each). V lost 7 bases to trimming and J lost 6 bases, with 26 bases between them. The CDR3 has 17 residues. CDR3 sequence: CASTTPIGDGVIDTQYF. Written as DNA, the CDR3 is TGTGCCAGCACCACCCCTATAGGGGACGGGGTCATTGATACGCAGTATTTT.

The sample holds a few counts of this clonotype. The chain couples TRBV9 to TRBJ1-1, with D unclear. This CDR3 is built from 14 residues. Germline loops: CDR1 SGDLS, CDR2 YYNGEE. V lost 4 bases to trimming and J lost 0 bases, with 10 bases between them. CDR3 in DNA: TGTGCCAGCAGCCCGCGGGCTTTGAACACTGAAGCTTTCTTT. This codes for CASSPRALNTEAFF.

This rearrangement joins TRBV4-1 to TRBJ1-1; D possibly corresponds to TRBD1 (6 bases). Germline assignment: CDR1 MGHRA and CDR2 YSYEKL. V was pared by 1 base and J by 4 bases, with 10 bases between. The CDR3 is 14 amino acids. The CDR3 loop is CASSQAQGSTEAFF. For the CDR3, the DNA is TGCGCCAGCAGCCAAGCCCAGGGGAGCACTGAAGCTTTCTTT.

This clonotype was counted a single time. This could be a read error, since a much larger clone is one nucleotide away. The CDR3 nucleotides read TGTGCCAGCAGCACGCGACAGGGGGGGAGCGGGGAGCTGTTTTTT. This translates into CASSTRQGGSGELFF. This sequence joins TRBV7-6 and TRBJ2-2; the match to TRBD1 covers 9 bases. This CDR3 spans 15 amino acids. Germline loops: CDR1 SGHVS, CDR2 FNYEAQ. V lost 5 bases, J lost 7 bases, and 8 bases stayed unmatched.

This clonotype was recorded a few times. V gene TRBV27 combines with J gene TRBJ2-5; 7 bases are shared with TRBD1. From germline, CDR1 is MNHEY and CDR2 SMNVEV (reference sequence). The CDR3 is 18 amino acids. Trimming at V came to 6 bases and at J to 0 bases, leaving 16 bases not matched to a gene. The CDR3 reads CASRGPGQRHWYQETQYF. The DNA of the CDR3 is TGTGCCAGCAGGGGACCGGGACAGCGTCACTGGTACCAAGAGACCCAGTACTTC.

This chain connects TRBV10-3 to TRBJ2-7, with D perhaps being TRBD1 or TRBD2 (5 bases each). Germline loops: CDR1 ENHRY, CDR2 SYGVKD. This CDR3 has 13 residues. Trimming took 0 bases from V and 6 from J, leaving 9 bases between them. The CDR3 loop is CAISESGAGEQYF. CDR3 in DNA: TGTGCCATCAGTGAGTCAGGGGCGGGCGAGCAGTACTTC.

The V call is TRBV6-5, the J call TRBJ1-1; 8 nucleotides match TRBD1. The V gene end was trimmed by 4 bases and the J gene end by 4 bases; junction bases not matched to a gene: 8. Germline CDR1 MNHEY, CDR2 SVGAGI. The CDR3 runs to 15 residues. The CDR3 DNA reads TGTGCCAGCAGTTTATCAGGGGGCTTTGGCACTGAAGCTTTCTTT. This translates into CASSLSGGFGTEAFF.

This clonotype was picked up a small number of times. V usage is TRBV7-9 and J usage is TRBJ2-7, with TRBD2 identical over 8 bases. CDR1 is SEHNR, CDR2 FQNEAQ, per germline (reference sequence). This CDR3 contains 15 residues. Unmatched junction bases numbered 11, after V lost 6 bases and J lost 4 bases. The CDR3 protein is CASRRGLSGRYEQYF. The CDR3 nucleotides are TGTGCCAGCAGAAGAGGATTAAGCGGGAGATACGAGCAGTACTTC.

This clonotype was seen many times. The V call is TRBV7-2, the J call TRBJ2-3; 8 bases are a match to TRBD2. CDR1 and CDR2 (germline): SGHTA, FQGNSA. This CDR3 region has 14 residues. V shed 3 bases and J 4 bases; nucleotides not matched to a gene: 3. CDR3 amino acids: CASSFSGRPDTQYF. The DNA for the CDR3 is TGTGCCAGCAGCTTCAGCGGGAGACCAGATACGCAGTATTTT.

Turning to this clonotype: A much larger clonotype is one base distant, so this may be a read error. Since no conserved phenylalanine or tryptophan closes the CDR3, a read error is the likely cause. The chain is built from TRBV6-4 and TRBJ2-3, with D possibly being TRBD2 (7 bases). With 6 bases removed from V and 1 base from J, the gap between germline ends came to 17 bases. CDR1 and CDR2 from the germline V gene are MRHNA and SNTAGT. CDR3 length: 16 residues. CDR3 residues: CASSLGGGAGTDTQYL. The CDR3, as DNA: TGTGCCAGCAGCCTAGGCGGGGGCGCGGGCACAGATACGCAGTATCTT.

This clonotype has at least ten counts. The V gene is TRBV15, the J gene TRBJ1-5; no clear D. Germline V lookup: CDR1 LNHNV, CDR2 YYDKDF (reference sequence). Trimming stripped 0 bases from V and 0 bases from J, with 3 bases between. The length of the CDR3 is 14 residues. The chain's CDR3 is CATSRDDSNQPQHF. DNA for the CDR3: TGTGCCACCAGCAGAGATGATAGCAATCAGCCCCAGCATTTT.

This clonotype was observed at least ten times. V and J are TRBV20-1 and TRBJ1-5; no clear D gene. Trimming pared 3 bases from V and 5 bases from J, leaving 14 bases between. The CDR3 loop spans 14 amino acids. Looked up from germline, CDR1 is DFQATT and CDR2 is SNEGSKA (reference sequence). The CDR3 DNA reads TGCAGTGCTAGCGGTACATATCCAGATCAGCCCCAGCATTTT. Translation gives CSASGTYPDQPQHF.

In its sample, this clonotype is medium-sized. The CDR3 bases are TGTGCCAGCAGCCACACAGATACGCAGTATTTT. Translating it yields CASSHTDTQYF. The chain uses TRBV7-2 and TRBJ2-3; D unclear. Germline values: CDR1 SGHTA, CDR2 FQGNSA. The CDR3 covers 11 residues. V was trimmed by 5 bases and J by 2 bases, leaving 2 bases between them.

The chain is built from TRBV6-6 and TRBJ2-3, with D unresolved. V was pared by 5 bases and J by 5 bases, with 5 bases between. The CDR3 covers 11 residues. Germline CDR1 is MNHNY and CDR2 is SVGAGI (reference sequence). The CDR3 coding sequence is TGTGCCAGCAGTCCTCGAGATACGCAGTATTTT. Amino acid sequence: CASSPRDTQYF.

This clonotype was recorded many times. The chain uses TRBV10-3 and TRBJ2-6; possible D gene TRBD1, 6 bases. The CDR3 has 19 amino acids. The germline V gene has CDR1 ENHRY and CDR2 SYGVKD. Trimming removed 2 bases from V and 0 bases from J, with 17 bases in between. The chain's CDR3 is CAISEVLGQSGSGANVLTF. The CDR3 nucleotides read TGTGCCATCAGTGAGGTCCTCGGACAGTCAGGCTCTGGGGCCAACGTCCTGACTTTC.

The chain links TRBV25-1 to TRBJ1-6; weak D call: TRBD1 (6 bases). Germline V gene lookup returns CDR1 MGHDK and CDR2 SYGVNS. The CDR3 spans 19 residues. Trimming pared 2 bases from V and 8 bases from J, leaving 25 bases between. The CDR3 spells CASSEGTSVFRGTDSPLHF. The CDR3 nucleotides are TGTGCCAGCAGTGAAGGTACTTCAGTCTTCAGGGGTACTGATTCACCCCTCCACTTT.

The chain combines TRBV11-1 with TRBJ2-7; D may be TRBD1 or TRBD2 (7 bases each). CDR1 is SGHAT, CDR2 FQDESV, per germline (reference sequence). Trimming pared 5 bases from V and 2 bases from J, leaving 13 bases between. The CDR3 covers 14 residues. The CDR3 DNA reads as TGTGCCAGCAGCGGACTAGGGACAGCCTACGAGCAGTACTTC. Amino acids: CASSGLGTAYEQYF.

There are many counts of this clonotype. This chain's CDR3 is CASSSHLGLAGVETGELFF. The CDR3, as DNA: TGTGCCAGCAGCTCGCACCTTGGGCTAGCGGGAGTGGAGACCGGGGAGCTGTTTTTT. This chain uses TRBV11-2 with TRBJ2-2; the match to TRBD2 covers 10 bases. This CDR3 is 19 amino acids long. The germline V gene encodes CDR1 SGHAT and CDR2 FQNNGV. Losses at the gene ends were 4 bases for V and 5 bases for J; bases not matched to a gene: 16.

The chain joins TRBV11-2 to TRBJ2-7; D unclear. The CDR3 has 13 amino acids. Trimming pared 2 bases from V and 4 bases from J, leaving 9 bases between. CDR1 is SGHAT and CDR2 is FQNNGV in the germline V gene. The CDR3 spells CASSLPTSYEQYF. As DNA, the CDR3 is TGTGCCAGCAGCTTACCAACCTCGTACGAGCAGTACTTC.

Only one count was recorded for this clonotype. As DNA, the CDR3 is TGTGCCAGCAGCCAAGTGGGTAGGGTAGATCACACTGAAGCTTTCTTT. Encoded protein: CASSQVGRVDHTEAFF. The chain uses TRBV14 and TRBJ1-1, with D unclear. The CDR3 sequence is 16 residues long. Trimming took off 1 base at V and 3 bases at J, with 15 bases between the two ends. Per germline, CDR1 SGHDN and CDR2 FVKESK.

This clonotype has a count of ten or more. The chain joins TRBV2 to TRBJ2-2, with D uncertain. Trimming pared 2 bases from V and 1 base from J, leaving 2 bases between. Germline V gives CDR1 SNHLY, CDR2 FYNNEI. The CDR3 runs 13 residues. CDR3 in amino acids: CASSERNTGELFF. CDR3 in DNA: TGTGCCAGCAGTGAACGGAACACCGGGGAGCTGTTTTTT.

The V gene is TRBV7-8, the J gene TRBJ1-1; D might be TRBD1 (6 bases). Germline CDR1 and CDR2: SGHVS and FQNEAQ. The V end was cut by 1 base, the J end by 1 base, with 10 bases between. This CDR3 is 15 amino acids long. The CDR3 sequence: CASSLDLDRNTEAFF. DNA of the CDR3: TGTGCCAGCAGCTTAGATCTGGACAGGAACACTGAAGCTTTCTTT.

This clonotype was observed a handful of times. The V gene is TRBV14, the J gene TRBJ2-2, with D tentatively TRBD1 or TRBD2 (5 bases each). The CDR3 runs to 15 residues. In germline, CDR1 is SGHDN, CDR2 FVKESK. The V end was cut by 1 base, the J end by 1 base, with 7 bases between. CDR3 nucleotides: TGTGCCAGCAGCCAAGTGAGGGGGAACACCGGGGAGCTGTTTTTT. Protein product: CASSQVRGNTGELFF.

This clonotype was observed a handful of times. CDR3 in DNA: TGCGCCAGCAGCCCGCAACTCGGACAGGGGGCGACCCTCGAGCAGTACTTC. Amino acid sequence: CASSPQLGQGATLEQYF. The chain links TRBV4-3 to TRBJ2-7; 11 bases align to TRBD1. The V gene end was trimmed by 4 bases and the J gene end by 6 bases; junction bases not matched to a gene: 14. Germline lookup yields CDR1 LGHNA and CDR2 YSLEER. The CDR3 consists of 17 residues.